A single sample gave rise to the 24 T cell receptor beta chains below, sequenced in a study of PD-1 blockade in classical Hodgkin lymphoma. Described time point: cycle 4 day 1 (C4D1), after 6 weeks of nivolumab. Following autologous stem cell transplantation, relapse occurred in every patient, and exposure to brentuximab vedotin varied. Here immunoSEQ multiplex PCR was the method, and the copy in TCRdb shows in-frame clones only, minus some. The sample holds tens of thousands of clones, around nine tenths seen once. Specimen: peripheral blood mononuclear cells (PBMCs), collected before the fourth cycle of nivolumab. Receptors originate from a human donor with classical Hodgkin lymphoma.

This clone appeared a few times. The rearrangement joins TRBV5-1 to TRBJ1-1; D is undetermined. The length of the CDR3 is 14 residues. V dropped 5 bases and J dropped 0 bases, with 11 bases sitting between them. Germline CDR1 and CDR2: SGHRS and YFSETQ. CDR3 DNA: TGCGCCAGCAGTGAATTAACTATGAACACTGAAGCTTTCTTT. Its translation: CASSELTMNTEAFF.

This rearrangement joins TRBV5-1 to TRBJ2-3, with D possibly TRBD1 on 5 matching bases. Looked up from germline, CDR1 is SGHRS and CDR2 is YFSETQ. V was pared by 2 bases and J by 6 bases, with 10 bases between. The CDR3 length is 13 residues. The CDR3 loop is CASSLGVGDTQYF. The CDR3 nucleotides read TGCGCCAGCAGCTTAGGGGTTGGCGATACGCAGTATTTT.

The chain links TRBV5-1 to TRBJ2-1; 9 bases are shared with TRBD2. V trimming: 0 bases; J trimming: 6 bases; junction bases outside the gene matches: 7. This CDR3 is built from 16 residues. Germline V lookup: CDR1 SGHRS, CDR2 YFSETQ. The CDR3 here is CASSLAPSGASNEQFF. In DNA form, the CDR3 reads TGCGCCAGCAGCTTGGCTCCTAGCGGGGCTTCCAATGAGCAGTTCTTC.

The gene calls are TRBV5-1 and TRBJ1-1; 8 nucleotides line up with TRBD1. Germline assignment: CDR1 SGHRS and CDR2 YFSETQ. The CDR3 is 15 residues long. V was pared by 0 bases and J by 5 bases, with 6 bases of the junction left unmatched. The CDR3 sequence: CASSLGTGWVTEAFF. CDR3 nucleotides: TGCGCCAGCAGCTTGGGGACAGGGTGGGTTACTGAAGCTTTCTTT.

The V and J genes are TRBV5-1 and TRBJ1-2, with 7 bases identical to TRBD1. CDR1 and CDR2 (germline): SGHRS, YFSETQ. CDR3 size: 14 residues. V shed 4 bases, J shed 0 bases, and the junction held 3 bases outside the gene matches. The CDR3 protein is CASSGGTANYGYTF. CDR3 DNA: TGCGCCAGCAGCGGAGGGACAGCTAACTATGGCTACACCTTC.

The V gene is TRBV5-1, the J gene TRBJ2-1; D possibly uses TRBD1 or TRBD2 (6 bases each). The V gene lost 4 bases and the J gene lost 7 bases, with 18 bases spanning the gap. Germline CDR1 SGHRS, CDR2 YFSETQ. This CDR3 region has 15 residues. Here the CDR3 reads CASSRGTIEQNEQFF. The CDR3 DNA reads as TGCGCCAGCAGCCGCGGGACAATAGAACAAAATGAGCAGTTCTTC. Full variable domain (outside the CDR3, taken from reference TRBV5-1 and TRBJ2-1): KAGVTQTPRYLIKTRGQQVTLSCSPISGHRSVSWYQQTPGQGLQFLFEYFSETQRNKGNFPGRFSGRQFSNSRSEMNVSTLELGDSALYLCASSRGTIEQNEQFFGPGTRLTVL.

The chain uses TRBV5-5 and TRBJ1-5; D is possibly TRBD1 (6 bases). CDR3 size: 14 residues. V lost 6 bases and J lost 4, with 14 bases in between. CDR1 SGHKS and CDR2 YYEKEE come from the germline V gene (reference sequence). CDR3 nucleotides: TGTGCCAGCACCCTTCGGGACACAAATCAGCCCCAGCATTTT. Translated: CASTLRDTNQPQHF.

The genes are TRBV7-7 and TRBJ2-1; D possibly uses TRBD1 or TRBD2 (5 bases each). Germline loops: CDR1 SSHAT, CDR2 FNYEAQ (reference sequence). The CDR3 is 16 residues long. The V end was cut by 1 base, the J end by 0 bases, with 10 bases between. The CDR3 sequence: CASSLGPGASYNEQFF. The CDR3 nucleotides are TGTGCCAGCAGCTTAGGTCCCGGGGCCTCCTACAATGAGCAGTTCTTC.

The rearrangement uses TRBV10-3 and TRBJ2-5; 7 positions agree with TRBD1. V shed 6 bases and J 0 bases; nucleotides not matched to a gene: 4. In germline, CDR1 is ENHRY, CDR2 SYGVKD. The CDR3 spans 14 residues. CDR3 sequence (DNA): TGTGCCATCAGGCCCGACAGGGACCAAGAGACCCAGTACTTC. Translation gives CAIRPDRDQETQYF.

The table lists this clone with a few counts. This chain links TRBV19 with TRBJ1-1; the D is unclear. This CDR3 is built from 15 residues. V lost 7 bases, J lost 0 bases, and 15 bases lay in between. The germline V gene encodes CDR1 LNHDA and CDR2 SQIVND (reference sequence). The chain's CDR3 is CASNSGRRMNTEAFF. CDR3 nucleotide sequence: TGTGCCAGTAATAGCGGACGGAGGATGAACACTGAAGCTTTCTTT.

The chain combines TRBV2 with TRBJ2-5; D unclear. Germline loops: CDR1 SNHLY, CDR2 FYNNEI. This CDR3 contains 10 residues. V was cut by 5 bases and J by 5 bases, with 3 bases left in between. CDR3 residues: CASSIETQYF. CDR3 coding DNA: TGTGCCAGCAGTATCGAGACCCAGTACTTC.

This chain connects TRBV6-5 to TRBJ2-1; 9 nucleotides match TRBD1. With 7 bases clipped from V and 1 base from J, the junction kept 5 bases outside the gene matches. This CDR3 region has 15 residues. Germline V gene lookup returns CDR1 MNHEY and CDR2 SVGAGI. CDR3 nucleotides: TGTGCCAGCACCCAGACAGGGGGGTCCTACAATGAGCAGTTCTTC. Its protein product is CASTQTGGSYNEQFF.

The CDR3: CASSVGPTNPVYNSPLHF. CDR3 nucleotides: TGTGCCAGCAGCGTAGGACCGACGAACCCCGTCTATAATTCACCCCTCCACTTT. This chain connects TRBV9 to TRBJ1-6; D gene unclear. V shed 0 bases and J shed 3 bases, with 16 bases lying between them. CDR3 length: 18 amino acids. CDR1 is SGDLS, CDR2 YYNGEE, per germline.

The chain combines TRBV6-5 with TRBJ1-1; a possible D gene is TRBD1 (6 bases). The V and J ends lost 2 bases and 3 bases respectively, with 16 bases between them. CDR3 length: 16 amino acids. Germline lookup yields CDR1 MNHEY and CDR2 SVGAGI. The CDR3 spells CASSYGFGGLDTEAFF. The CDR3 DNA sequence: TGTGCCAGCAGTTACGGGTTCGGGGGCCTTGACACTGAAGCTTTCTTT.

The chain employs TRBV6-1 and TRBJ2-5; D may match TRBD1 or TRBD2 (5 bases each). CDR1 is MNHNS and CDR2 is SASEGT in the germline V gene. V was shortened by 2 bases and J by 1 base, with 11 bases between the two germline ends. The CDR3 has 15 amino acids. The CDR3 coding sequence is TGTGCCAGCAGTGAACAGGGAGTGGGCCAAGAGACCCAGTACTTC. This gives the protein CASSEQGVGQETQYF.

The chain recombines TRBV11-2 with TRBJ2-4; D is ambiguous. CDR1 SGHAT and CDR2 FQNNGV come from the germline V gene. V dropped 5 bases and J dropped 0 bases, with 8 bases sitting between them. The CDR3 runs 14 residues. Here the CDR3 DNA reads TGTGCCAGCAGCCCACTCGTAGCCAAAAACATTCAGTACTTC. Residues: CASSPLVAKNIQYF.

This clone was found once. The chain couples TRBV2 to TRBJ2-1; D gene uncertain. The CDR3 loop spans 16 amino acids. CDR1 is SNHLY, CDR2 FYNNEI, per germline. The ends were cut back, 3 bases at V and 0 bases at J, with 12 bases in the middle. CDR3 in amino acids: CASSDRRAGSYNEQFF. The CDR3 nucleotides read TGTGCCAGCAGTGATCGAAGGGCAGGCTCCTACAATGAGCAGTTCTTC.

The chain couples TRBV5-4 to TRBJ2-5; D not resolved. The CDR3 is 15 residues long. The V gene lost 0 bases and the J gene lost 3 bases, with 12 bases spanning the gap. Germline values: CDR1 SGHNT, CDR2 YYREEE (reference sequence). CDR3 coding DNA: TGTGCCAGCAGCTTGGACTACAGTGGGAAAGAGACCCAGTACTTC. It translates to CASSLDYSGKETQYF.

Concerning this clone itself: This sample includes further DNA sequences coding for the same CDR3. V is TRBV5-1 and J is TRBJ2-3; tentatively, D is TRBD1 or TRBD2 (5 bases each). Germline V gene data show CDR1 as SGHRS and CDR2 as YFSETQ. Trimming removed 4 bases from V and 2 bases from J, with 11 bases in between. This CDR3 spans 14 amino acids. The CDR3 reads CASSRDGSTDTQYF. The CDR3 DNA follows: TGCGCCAGCAGCCGGGACGGCTCCACAGATACGCAGTATTTT. Variable domain in full (rest from reference TRBV5-1 and TRBJ2-3): KAGVTQTPRYLIKTRGQQVTLSCSPISGHRSVSWYQQTPGQGLQFLFEYFSETQRNKGNFPGRFSGRQFSNSRSEMNVSTLELGDSALYLCASSRDGSTDTQYFGPGTRLTVL.

The chain links TRBV5-1 to TRBJ2-2; unclear D gene. Trimming took 2 bases from V and 2 from J, leaving 4 bases between them. Germline-derived CDR1 and CDR2 are SGHRS and YFSETQ. The CDR3 covers 13 residues. The CDR3 protein is CASSFDNTGELFF. CDR3 nucleotides: TGCGCCAGCAGCTTCGACAACACCGGGGAGCTGTTTTTT.

To note about this clone: Other DNA variants within this sample encode the same CDR3. V gene TRBV5-1 combines with J gene TRBJ1-3; unclear D gene. This CDR3 contains 14 residues. Germline V lookup: CDR1 SGHRS, CDR2 YFSETQ. Trimming cost V 0 bases and J 0 bases, with 4 bases left between them. CDR3 loop: CASSLAGSGNTIYF. In DNA, the CDR3 is TGCGCCAGCAGCTTGGCCGGCTCTGGAAACACCATATATTTT.

The rearrangement joins TRBV5-1 to TRBJ2-1; D ambiguous. Between the trimmed V and J ends, which lost 5 bases and 0 bases, there was a span of 15 bases. Germline CDR1 SGHRS, CDR2 YFSETQ. The length of the CDR3 is 16 residues. In nucleotides, the CDR3 is TGCGCCAGCAGACAAACTGACTCAAGCTCCTACAATGAGCAGTTCTTC. Protein sequence: CASRQTDSSSYNEQFF.

V and J are TRBV5-1 and TRBJ1-1; D remains ambiguous. CDR1 SGHRS and CDR2 YFSETQ come from the germline V gene. The CDR3 runs 16 residues. With 4 bases removed from V and 5 bases from J, the gap between germline ends came to 21 bases. CDR3 loop: CASSQDAILGGTEAFF. In DNA form, the CDR3 reads TGCGCCAGCAGCCAGGACGCGATATTGGGAGGTACTGAAGCTTTCTTT.

This sequence joins TRBV5-1 and TRBJ1-3; D gene uncertain. V gave up 3 bases and J gave up 0 bases, with 13 bases separating them. Germline lookup yields CDR1 SGHRS and CDR2 YFSETQ. The CDR3 length is 16 residues. The CDR3 nucleotides are TGCGCCAGCAGCTGGCAAACAAGAATCTCTGGAAACACCATATATTTT. It specifies CASSWQTRISGNTIYF.